Listed here are 27 T cell receptor beta chains from one sample, sequenced in a study of blood T cell repertoires in COVID-19. Sequencing was performed with immunoSEQ multiplex PCR; in TCRdb, only in-frame clones are kept and a portion is missing. The table includes around 190,000 clones, 70% to 90% detected once. The sequenced material came from PBMCs or T cells enriched from blood (not recorded which). Source of these receptors: a man in his forties or fifties who had recovered from COVID-19.

This rearrangement joins TRBV5-1 to TRBJ2-7; 16 bases fit TRBD2. The V gene end was trimmed by 4 bases and the J gene end by 5 bases; junction bases not matched to a gene: 12. Germline V gene data show CDR1 as SGHRS and CDR2 as YFSETQ. The CDR3 length is 18 residues. This chain's CDR3 is CASSPGTSGRGISDEQYF. The CDR3 nucleotides read TGCGCCAGCAGCCCAGGGACTAGCGGGAGGGGTATAAGCGACGAGCAGTACTTC.

This clone was observed a single time. The chain uses TRBV4-1 and TRBJ1-6; D unresolved. The CDR3 is 15 amino acids. CDR1 is MGHRA, CDR2 YSYEKL, per germline. V shed 8 bases and J shed 5 bases, with 16 bases lying between them. The CDR3 is CASAPPGRNNSPLHF. In DNA form, the CDR3 reads TGCGCCAGCGCCCCTCCCGGCAGGAATAATTCACCCCTCCACTTT.

The rearrangement joins TRBV18 to TRBJ2-7, with D possibly matching TRBD1 (5 bases). Germline loops: CDR1 KGHSH, CDR2 LQKENI. Deletions cut 1 base from V and 2 bases from J, with 9 bases between. The CDR3 sequence is 14 residues long. The CDR3, as DNA: TGTGCCAGCTCACCACGCCAGGGAACCTACGAGCAGTACTTC. Translated: CASSPRQGTYEQYF.

The chain links TRBV5-8 to TRBJ2-1; 9 bases fit TRBD1. This CDR3 is built from 15 residues. Germline V lookup: CDR1 SGHTS, CDR2 YDEGEE. V shed 6 bases, J shed 0 bases, and the junction held 4 bases outside the gene matches. CDR3 in DNA: TGTGCCAGCAACAGGGGGCCCAGCTCCTACAATGAGCAGTTCTTC. This translates into CASNRGPSSYNEQFF.

The chain links TRBV7-8 to TRBJ1-2; D perhaps matches TRBD1 (5 bases). The CDR3 sequence is 14 residues long. CDR1 is SGHVS and CDR2 is FQNEAQ in the germline V gene. Trimming cost V 5 bases and J 8 bases, with 18 bases left between them. CDR3 in DNA: TGTGCCAGCAGCGACGACAGTTGGGCGGCGGGCTACACCTTC. Protein sequence: CASSDDSWAAGYTF.

This chain links TRBV5-1 with TRBJ2-7; 7 bases align to TRBD1. The CDR3 covers 16 residues. Germline lookup yields CDR1 SGHRS and CDR2 YFSETQ. V gave up 0 bases and J gave up 1 base; unmatched junction bases: 7. Written as DNA, the CDR3 is TGCGCCAGCAGCTTGGGACAGGGAACAGGGTCCTACGAGCAGTACTTC. It specifies CASSLGQGTGSYEQYF.

The V call is TRBV5-4, the J call TRBJ2-7, with 11 positions matching TRBD2. Germline V gives CDR1 SGHNT, CDR2 YYREEE (reference sequence). This CDR3 region has 15 residues. Trimming cost V 1 base and J 5 bases; bases outside gene matches: 5. For the CDR3, the DNA is TGTGCCAGCAGCTTGTCCCCACTAGCGGGAGACGAGCAGTACTTC. This gives the protein CASSLSPLAGDEQYF.

The J gene is TRBJ1-5, the V gene TRBV7-6; D ambiguous. CDR1 is SGHVS and CDR2 is FNYEAQ in the germline V gene. V lost 5 bases to trimming and J lost 5 bases, with 16 bases between them. CDR3 length: 15 residues. CDR3 residues: CASSPTTSAHQPQHF. The CDR3 region has the DNA TGTGCCAGCAGCCCGACAACCTCAGCCCATCAGCCCCAGCATTTT.

This clone was seen only a few times. This chain uses TRBV14 with TRBJ1-2; D is perhaps TRBD1 (5 bases). V dropped 1 base and J dropped 6 bases, with 18 bases sitting between them. CDR3 length equals 16 residues. Germline V lookup: CDR1 SGHDN, CDR2 FVKESK. The CDR3 region has the DNA TGTGCCAGCAGCCAAGGACCCCTCGGGGGGAGTCATGGCTACACCTTC. Amino acids: CASSQGPLGGSHGYTF.

This chain uses TRBV29-1 with TRBJ1-1; D is unclear. This CDR3 is built from 10 residues. V dropped 3 bases and J dropped 11 bases, with 10 bases sitting between them. CDR1 and CDR2 (germline): SQVTM, ANQGSEA. Here the CDR3 DNA reads TGCAGCGTTGAGAAGAGGGATGCTTTCTTT. It translates to CSVEKRDAFF.

In this sample, this clone turned up a few times. The chain has TRBV5-1 and TRBJ1-2; 7 nucleotides align to TRBD1. The ends lost 3 bases at V and 4 bases at J; junction bases unmatched: 9. CDR3 length: 15 amino acids. Per the germline V gene, CDR1 is SGHRS and CDR2 is YFSETQ. DNA for the CDR3: TGCGCCAGCAGCTCACAGGGGCGTCCCGGCTATGGCTACACCTTC. Protein product: CASSSQGRPGYGYTF.

The count of this clone is one. The chain uses TRBV6-1 and TRBJ1-2, with D possibly matching TRBD1 (5 bases). V was shortened by 3 bases and J by 7 bases, with 15 bases between the two germline ends. Germline assignment: CDR1 MNHNS and CDR2 SASEGT. This CDR3 spans 14 amino acids. CDR3 sequence reads: CASSEWAGKAGYTF. In nucleotides, the CDR3 is TGTGCCAGCAGTGAGTGGGCAGGGAAGGCTGGCTACACCTTC.

The rearrangement links TRBV24-1 to TRBJ1-2, with TRBD1 matching 8 bases. V was pared by 8 bases and J by 7 bases, with 5 bases of the junction left unmatched. The CDR3 runs 12 residues. Germline V CDR1 and CDR2: KGHDR, SFDVKD. The CDR3 region is CATTSGTGGYTF. The CDR3 bases are TGTGCCACCACCTCCGGGACAGGTGGCTACACCTTC.

The chain combines TRBV5-1 with TRBJ1-3, with D possibly being TRBD1 (5 bases). CDR3 length equals 13 residues. The germline gives CDR1 SGHRS, CDR2 YFSETQ. V was trimmed by 3 bases and J by 7 bases, leaving 11 bases between them. The DNA of the CDR3 is TGCGCCAGCAGCTCTGGGGGGGTCAACACCATATATTTT. Protein: CASSSGGVNTIYF.

The chain employs TRBV5-6 and TRBJ1-1, with D possibly TRBD1 on 6 matching bases. Germline values: CDR1 SGHDT, CDR2 YYEEEE. V shed 4 bases and J shed 4 bases, with 17 bases lying between them. CDR3 size: 15 residues. CDR3 DNA sequence: TGTGCCAGCAGCGATCGGACAGACCACCGCACTGAAGCTTTCTTT. It encodes CASSDRTDHRTEAFF.

The chain recombines TRBV5-5 with TRBJ2-3, with TRBD2 as a possible D gene (5 bases). The CDR3 has 14 amino acids. Germline V CDR1 and CDR2: SGHKS, YYEKEE (reference sequence). V was pared by 4 bases and J by 2 bases, with 11 bases between. CDR3 amino acids: CASSPGMLTDTQYF. CDR3 bases: TGTGCCAGCAGCCCGGGAATGCTCACAGATACGCAGTATTTT. Full variable domain (remainder filled in from reference TRBV5-5 and TRBJ2-3): DAGVTQSPTHLIKTRGQQVTLRCSPISGHKSVSWYQQVLGQGPQFIFQYYEKEERGRGNFPDRFSARQFPNYSSELNVNALLLGDSALYLCASSPGMLTDTQYFGPGTRLTVL.

The chain joins TRBV6-5 to TRBJ2-2; 11 nucleotides align to TRBD1. The V segment lost 6 bases and the J segment 8 bases; nucleotides outside the gene matches: 8. From germline, CDR1 is MNHEY and CDR2 SVGAGI. This CDR3 has 15 residues. The CDR3 loop is CASRKDRGLGGELFF. As DNA, the CDR3 is TGTGCCAGCAGAAAGGACAGGGGGCTAGGGGGGGAGCTGTTTTTT.

The chain joins TRBV6-5 to TRBJ1-6, with D possibly matching TRBD1 (6 bases). V lost 6 bases to trimming and J lost 7 bases, with 16 bases between them. The CDR3 length is 15 residues. Looked up from germline, CDR1 is MNHEY and CDR2 is SVGAGI. CDR3 protein: CASSRTGTTNSPLHF. The CDR3 DNA follows: TGTGCCAGCAGCCGTACAGGGACTACAAATTCACCCCTCCACTTT.

As to this clone: The same CDR3 can be traced to other DNA sequences in this sample. The rearrangement joins TRBV10-3 to TRBJ1-6; 7 bases fit TRBD1. With V trimmed by 4 bases and J by 10 bases, 4 bases remained unmatched. Germline V gene lookup returns CDR1 ENHRY and CDR2 SYGVKD. The CDR3 contains 13 residues. DNA for the CDR3: TGTGCCATCAGTGGGACAGGAAACTCACCCCTCCACTTT. It is translated as CAISGTGNSPLHF.

J is TRBJ1-3 and V is TRBV19; possible D gene TRBD1, 5 bases. V was shortened by 6 bases and J by 1 base, with 19 bases between the two germline ends. CDR3 length equals 17 residues. Germline values: CDR1 LNHDA, CDR2 SQIVND (reference sequence). Here the CDR3 reads CASRQGIAVGSGNTIYF. DNA for the CDR3: TGTGCCAGTAGGCAGGGAATAGCTGTCGGGTCTGGAAACACCATATATTTT.

The rearrangement joins TRBV28 to TRBJ1-4; 9 nucleotides agree with TRBD1. Trimming took 6 bases from V and 8 from J; bases not matched to a gene: 10. The germline CDR1 and CDR2 sequences are MDHEN and SYDVKM. The CDR3 is 15 amino acids. The CDR3 spells CASRKKWDREEKLFF. CDR3 in DNA: TGTGCCAGCAGAAAAAAATGGGACAGGGAGGAAAAACTGTTTTTT.

The rearrangement uses TRBV19 and TRBJ1-2, with TRBD1 identical over 9 bases. The CDR3 runs 13 residues. The germline gives CDR1 LNHDA, CDR2 SQIVND (reference sequence). V dropped 7 bases and J dropped 7; count of bases not matched to a gene: 7. The CDR3 region has the DNA TGTGCCAGTACTCGGGACAGGGCGGGTGGCTACACCTTC. This sequence encodes CASTRDRAGGYTF.

The rearrangement joins TRBV6-5 to TRBJ1-2; tentatively, D is TRBD1 (6 bases). The CDR3 runs 12 residues. The germline CDR1 and CDR2 sequences are MNHEY and SVGAGI. V lost 6 bases and J 7 bases, leaving 12 bases between the germline ends. The CDR3 DNA reads TGTGCCAGCAGAGACTACAGGGCTGGCTACACCTTC. Translation gives CASRDYRAGYTF.

This chain uses TRBV11-2 with TRBJ2-6; the match to TRBD1 covers 7 bases. The CDR3 sequence is 17 residues long. Losses at the gene ends were 1 base for V and 1 base for J; bases not matched to a gene: 4. The germline gives CDR1 SGHAT, CDR2 FQNNGV. CDR3 DNA sequence: TGTGCCAGCAGCTTAGGGACAGGAATGTCTGGGGCCAACGTCCTGACTTTC. Amino acid sequence: CASSLGTGMSGANVLTF.

This clone was counted between two and nine times. The chain recombines TRBV27 with TRBJ2-7; D is undetermined. Germline CDR1 reads MNHEY; CDR2 reads SMNVEV (reference sequence). V was pared by 2 bases and J by 0 bases, with 14 bases between. This CDR3 region has 16 residues. In DNA, the CDR3 is TGTGCCAGCAGTTTAACGGCTGGTGCTAGCTCCTACGAGCAGTACTTC. This gives the protein CASSLTAGASSYEQYF.

This clone was observed once. The V and J genes are TRBV18 and TRBJ1-4; TRBD1 matches at 8 bases. The CDR3 totals 14 residues. With V trimmed by 3 bases and J by 5 bases, 2 bases remained unmatched. Germline CDR1 and CDR2: KGHSH and LQKENI. CDR3 nucleotides: TGTGCCAGCTCACCGGACAGGGAAAATGAAAAACTGTTTTTT. Residues: CASSPDRENEKLFF.

The chain carries TRBV5-4 and TRBJ2-5, with a tentative D call TRBD1 (6 bases). Germline-derived CDR1 and CDR2 are SGHNT and YYREEE (reference sequence). V gave up 4 bases and J gave up 7 bases, with 17 bases separating them. The CDR3 has 14 residues. DNA of the CDR3: TGTGCCAGCAGCGGCTCGACAGGTGTCAGGACCCAGTACTTC. It yields the protein CASSGSTGVRTQYF.